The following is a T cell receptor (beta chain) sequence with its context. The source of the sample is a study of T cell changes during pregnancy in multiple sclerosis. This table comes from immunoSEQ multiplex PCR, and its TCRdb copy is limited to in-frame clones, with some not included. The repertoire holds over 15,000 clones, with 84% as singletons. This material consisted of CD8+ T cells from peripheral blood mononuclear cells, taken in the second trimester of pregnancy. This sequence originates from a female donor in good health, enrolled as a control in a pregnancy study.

DNA for the CDR3: TGCGCCAGCAGCCAAGATGCAGGGACACTGGACACTAATGAAAAACTGTTTTTT. Residues: CASSQDAGTLDTNEKLFF. The chain carries TRBV4-3 and TRBJ1-4, with D maybe TRBD1 (6 bases). V shed 0 bases and J shed 2 bases, with 16 bases lying between them. The CDR3 loop spans 18 amino acids. Germline V gene sequence: CDR1 LGHNA, CDR2 YSLEER.